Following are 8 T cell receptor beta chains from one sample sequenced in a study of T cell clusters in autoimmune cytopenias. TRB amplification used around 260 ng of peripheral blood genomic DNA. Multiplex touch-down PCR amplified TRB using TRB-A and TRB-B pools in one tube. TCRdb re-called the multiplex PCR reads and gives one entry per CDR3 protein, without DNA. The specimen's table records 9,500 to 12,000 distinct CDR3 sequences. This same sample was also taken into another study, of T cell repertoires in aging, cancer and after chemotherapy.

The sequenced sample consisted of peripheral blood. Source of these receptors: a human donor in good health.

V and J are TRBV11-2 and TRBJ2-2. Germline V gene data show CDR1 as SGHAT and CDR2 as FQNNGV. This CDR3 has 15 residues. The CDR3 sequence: CASSLDPGVTGELFF.

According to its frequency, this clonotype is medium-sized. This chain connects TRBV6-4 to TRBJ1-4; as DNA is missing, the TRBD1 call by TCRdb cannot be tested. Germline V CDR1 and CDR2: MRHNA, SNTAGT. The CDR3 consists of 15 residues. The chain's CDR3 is CASSDGDRGREKLFF.

CDR3 region: CAIKTSGGAETQYF. The rearrangement joins TRBV28 to TRBJ2-5; TCRdb lists TRBD2, though no DNA is available to test this call. Germline values: CDR1 MDHEN, CDR2 SYDVKM. The CDR3 runs to 14 residues.

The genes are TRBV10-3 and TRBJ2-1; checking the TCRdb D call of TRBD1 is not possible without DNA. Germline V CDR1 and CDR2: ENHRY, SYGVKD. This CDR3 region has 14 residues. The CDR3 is CAISGSGDYNEQFF.

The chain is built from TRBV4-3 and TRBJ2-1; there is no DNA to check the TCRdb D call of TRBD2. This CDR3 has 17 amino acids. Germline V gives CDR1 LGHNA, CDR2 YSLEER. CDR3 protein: CASSQDLVLAGDNEQFF.

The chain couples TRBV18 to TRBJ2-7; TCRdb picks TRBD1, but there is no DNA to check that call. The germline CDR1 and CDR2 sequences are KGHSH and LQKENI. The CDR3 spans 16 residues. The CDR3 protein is CASSPKRDTHSSEQYF.

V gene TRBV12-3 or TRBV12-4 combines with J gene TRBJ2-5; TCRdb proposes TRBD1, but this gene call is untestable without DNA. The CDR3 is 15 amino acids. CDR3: CASSLDTTGVETQYF.

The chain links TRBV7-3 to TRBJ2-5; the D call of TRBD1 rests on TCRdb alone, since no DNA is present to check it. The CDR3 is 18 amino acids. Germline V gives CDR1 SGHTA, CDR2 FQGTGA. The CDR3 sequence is CASSQGAASSRGLETQYF.